This entry is about one T cell receptor beta chain. Its specificity is unknown. The data derive from a study of OX40 agonist ivuxolimab in advanced cancers. Across the whole study: Every 2 weeks, ivuxolimab was infused into the patients intravenously at between 0.01 and 10 mg/kg. Dose-escalation cases comprised hepatocellular carcinoma, melanoma, renal cell or head and neck cancer.

Study-wide results and limits: Both CD4+ and CD8+ T cell populations in blood had undergone clonal expansion by week 6 at 0.1 to 3.0 mg/kg.

The data were produced by immunoSEQ multiplex PCR, yet TCRdb's version contains in-frame clones alone and is incomplete. The data contain approximately 69,000 clones, around nine tenths of them singletons. Germline V gene sequence: CDR1 SQVTM, CDR2 ANQGSEA. The CDR3 covers 13 residues. After removal of 8 bases from V and 7 bases from J, the junction contained 8 bases not matched to a gene. The sequence was obtained from an adult with an advanced solid tumor such as melanoma, head and neck, liver or kidney cancer. The gene calls are TRBV29-1 and TRBJ1-5; 10 bases are a match to TRBD1. The sample here was CD4+ or CD8+ T cells sorted from blood, taken in a trial of the OX40 agonist ivuxolimab. The CDR3 loop is CSWGQGMGQPQHF. CDR3 DNA sequence: TGCAGCTGGGGACAGGGGATGGGGCAGCCCCAGCATTTT. The full variable domain, with the rest looked up from reference TRBV29-1 and TRBJ1-5, is SAVISQKPSRDICQRGTSLTIQCQVDSQVTMMFWYRQQPGQSLTLIATANQGSEATYESGFVIDKFPISRPNLTFSTLTVSNMSPEDSSIYLCSWGQGMGQPQHFGDGTRLSIL.